Shown below are 21 T cell receptor beta chains from a single sample sequenced in a study of blood T cell repertoires in COVID-19. The repertoire was sequenced with immunoSEQ multiplex PCR; TCRdb's copy has only in-frame clones and lacks some. The data contain about 160,000 clones, approximately 82% of them seen just once; the ten biggest clones take up under 9%. Sequencing used peripheral blood. These receptors originate from a woman aged 40 to 49 with COVID-19, enrolled during active disease.

This clone came up once. The chain carries TRBV7-2 and TRBJ2-2, with D maybe TRBD1 (6 bases). The CDR3 spans 15 residues. Germline V gene lookup returns CDR1 SGHTA and CDR2 FQGNSA. V was trimmed by 5 bases and J by 4 bases, leaving 14 bases between them. CDR3 sequence (DNA): TGTGCCAGCAGCCAGGGGCGTCCGGGCACCGGGGAGCTGTTTTTT. Its protein product is CASSQGRPGTGELFF.

This clone was detected only a few times. The V and J genes are TRBV5-1 and TRBJ2-7; D is unresolved. This CDR3 contains 13 residues. V gave up 4 bases and J gave up 3 bases, with 11 bases separating them. CDR1 SGHRS and CDR2 YFSETQ come from the germline V gene. The CDR3 sequence: CASSPFNSYEQYF. In nucleotides, the CDR3 is TGCGCCAGCAGCCCCTTCAATAGCTACGAGCAGTACTTC.

V usage is TRBV11-2 and J usage is TRBJ1-2, with 8 bases matching TRBD1. V lost 8 bases and J lost 5; bases outside the gene matches: 10. The CDR3 is 14 residues long. Looked up from germline, CDR1 is SGHAT and CDR2 is FQNNGV. The CDR3 reads CASYRPGTGYGYTF. The CDR3 bases are TGTGCCAGCTATAGGCCCGGGACAGGATATGGCTACACCTTC. Combining the CDR3 with reference TRBV11-2 and TRBJ1-2 gives the whole variable domain EAGVAQSPRYKIIEKRQSVAFWCNPISGHATLYWYQQILGQGPKLLIQFQNNGVVDDSQLPKDRFSAERLKGVDSTLKIQPAKLEDSAVYLCASYRPGTGYGYTFGSGTRLTVV.

The CDR3 here is CASSWDSSGASSEQYF. The CDR3 DNA sequence: TGCGCCAGCAGCTGGGACAGTAGCGGGGCTTCGTCCGAGCAGTACTTC. J is TRBJ2-7 and V is TRBV5-1, with a tentative D call TRBD2 (8 bases). The ends were cut back, 3 bases at V and 6 bases at J, with 22 bases in the middle. The CDR3 totals 16 residues. Looked up from germline, CDR1 is SGHRS and CDR2 is YFSETQ.

This chain joins TRBV3-1 (or the pseudogene TRBV3-2) and TRBJ2-3, with unresolved D. Germline values: CDR1 LGHDT, CDR2 YNNKEL (reference sequence). This CDR3 has 15 residues. V lost 0 bases, J lost 0 bases, and 7 bases lay in between. The CDR3 here is CASSQDPQSTDTQYF. CDR3 coding DNA: TGTGCCAGCAGCCAAGACCCACAGAGCACAGATACGCAGTATTTT.

This chain connects TRBV2 to TRBJ2-4; the D gene is possibly TRBD1 (6 bases). With 4 bases removed from V and 6 bases from J, the gap between germline ends came to 13 bases. The CDR3 is made up of 14 amino acids. The germline V gene encodes CDR1 SNHLY and CDR2 FYNNEI. This CDR3 reads CASSVARGLNIQYF. In DNA, the CDR3 is TGTGCCAGCAGTGTCGCCAGGGGCTTAAACATTCAGTACTTC.

CDR3 region: CASSLGTSGRHEQFF. CDR3 DNA: TGTGCCAGCAGCCTAGGGACTAGCGGGAGACATGAGCAGTTCTTC. V and J are TRBV28 and TRBJ2-1, with 14 bases lining up with TRBD2. Germline loops: CDR1 MDHEN, CDR2 SYDVKM. CDR3 size: 15 residues. Unmatched junction bases numbered 6, after V lost 6 bases and J lost 8 bases. Looking up the rest from reference TRBV28 and TRBJ2-1 gives the full variable domain: DVKVTQSSRYLVKRTGEKVFLECVQDMDHENMFWYRQDPGLGLRLIYFSYDVKMKEKGDIPEGYSVSREKKERFSLILESASTNQTSMYLCASSLGTSGRHEQFFGPGTRLTVL.

The gene calls are TRBV10-3 and TRBJ1-2; D not certain. CDR3 size: 16 residues. V was trimmed by 0 bases and J by 4 bases, leaving 15 bases between them. Germline V gene sequence: CDR1 ENHRY, CDR2 SYGVKD. Here the CDR3 reads CAISESIVGGAYGYTF. CDR3 sequence (DNA): TGTGCCATCAGTGAGTCGATTGTAGGCGGAGCCTATGGCTACACCTTC.

The chain joins TRBV7-9 to TRBJ2-1, with 8 bases lining up with TRBD2. This CDR3 is 13 amino acids long. With 5 bases clipped from V and 6 bases from J, the junction kept 3 bases outside the gene matches. The germline gives CDR1 SEHNR, CDR2 FQNEAQ (reference sequence). This chain's CDR3 is CASSPGTSNEQFF. In nucleotides, the CDR3 is TGTGCCAGCAGCCCCGGGACTAGCAATGAGCAGTTCTTC.

The chain couples TRBV9 to TRBJ1-4; TRBD1 is a possible D gene (5 bases). Between the trimmed V and J ends, which lost 4 bases and 8 bases, there was a span of 21 bases. This CDR3 is built from 16 residues. Germline loops: CDR1 SGDLS, CDR2 YYNGEE. Here the CDR3 DNA reads TGTGCCAGCAGCCGGGGACTTTGGGGACCAGAGGAAAAACTGTTTTTT. It translates to CASSRGLWGPEEKLFF.

The rearrangement joins TRBV19 to TRBJ1-3; possibly TRBD1 for D (6 bases). This CDR3 spans 17 amino acids. The V end was cut by 5 bases, the J end by 0 bases, with 17 bases between. Germline-derived CDR1 and CDR2 are LNHDA and SQIVND (reference sequence). CDR3 sequence reads: CASSPEDSTISGNTIYF. The CDR3 DNA reads as TGTGCCAGTAGTCCCGAGGACAGTACCATCTCTGGAAACACCATATATTTT.

This chain joins TRBV4-2 and TRBJ1-1; unclear D gene. CDR3 length: 13 residues. Germline CDR1 reads LGHNA; CDR2 reads YNFKEQ. Trimming removed 3 bases at V and 3 bases at J, with 8 bases between. The DNA for the CDR3 is TGTGCCAGCAGCCACGAGAAATACACTGAAGCTTTCTTT. This codes for CASSHEKYTEAFF.

V and J are TRBV30 and TRBJ1-1; D gene ambiguous. Germline V gene data show CDR1 as GTSNPN and CDR2 as SVGIG (reference sequence). V was pared by 0 bases and J by 5 bases, with 10 bases between. This CDR3 region has 13 residues. Written as DNA, the CDR3 is TGTGCCTGGAGTGTGGAGAGTGGGACTGAAGCTTTCTTT. Amino acids: CAWSVESGTEAFF.

This clone was seen at least ten times. This sequence joins TRBV19 and TRBJ1-5, with 7 bases aligning to TRBD1. The CDR3 length is 15 residues. Germline values: CDR1 LNHDA, CDR2 SQIVND (reference sequence). Trimming at V came to 5 bases and at J to 6 bases, leaving 10 bases not matched to a gene. CDR3 nucleotide sequence: TGTGCCAGTAGTTCTGGCAGGGGGAGTAGTCAGCCCCAGCATTTT. Translation: CASSSGRGSSQPQHF.

The rearrangement uses TRBV21-1 and TRBJ2-7; TRBD1 reflects the table's D call only, with no check against the DNA. TRBV21-1 is described as a pseudogene. The CDR3 consists of 15 residues. CDR3: CASSKEQGLGDEQYF. The DNA for the CDR3 is TGTGCCAGCAGCAAAGAGCAGGGGCTAGGCGACGAGCAGTACTTC.

The chain recombines TRBV21-1 with TRBJ2-7; the table assigns TRBD1, which was not confirmed against the DNA. TRBV21-1 counts as a pseudogene. CDR3 length equals 13 residues. CDR3 amino acids: CASSIPTEPEQYV. CDR3 DNA sequence: TGTGCCAGCAGCATACCGACAGAGCCCGAGCAGTACGTC.

The chain is built from TRBV15 and TRBJ2-3; 9 bases are a match to TRBD2. Germline V gene sequence: CDR1 LNHNV, CDR2 YYDKDF (reference sequence). Trimming at V came to 6 bases and at J to 0 bases, leaving 19 bases not matched to a gene. This CDR3 contains 20 residues. The CDR3 DNA sequence: TGTGCCACCAGAGCCCCGTGGGGGCGGGAGGGCCAAGGGAGCACAGATACGCAGTATTTT. Protein: CATRAPWGREGQGSTDTQYF.

The chain couples TRBV4-1 to TRBJ2-7; TRBD2 aligns across 10 bases. The CDR3 has 15 amino acids. Germline loops: CDR1 MGHRA, CDR2 YSYEKL. J gave up 3 bases and V 1 base, and 3 bases lay outside the gene matches. CDR3 sequence: CASSQGLAGVYEQYF. For the CDR3, the DNA is TGCGCCAGCAGCCAAGGGCTAGCGGGAGTCTACGAGCAGTACTTC.

V and J are TRBV6-1 and TRBJ2-7, with D unclear. The V gene's germline CDR1 is MNHNS and CDR2 SASEGT. Trimming stripped 3 bases from V and 7 bases from J, with 16 bases between. This CDR3 has 14 amino acids. The CDR3 sequence: CASSEGQELKEQYF. Written as DNA, the CDR3 is TGTGCCAGCAGTGAGGGCCAGGAATTAAAGGAGCAGTACTTC.

The chain joins TRBV7-9 to TRBJ1-2; D may be TRBD1 (6 bases). The CDR3 extends over 15 amino acids. Germline V CDR1 and CDR2: SEHNR, FQNEAQ (reference sequence). V gave up 3 bases and J gave up 8 bases, with 19 bases separating them. CDR3 sequence reads: CASSFRQEPLRGYTF. In nucleotides, the CDR3 is TGTGCCAGCAGCTTCAGACAGGAACCATTAAGGGGCTACACCTTC.

Here the CDR3 reads CAIPVRDREYEQYV. CDR3 in DNA: TGCGCCATCCCCGTCCGGGACAGGGAGTACGAGCAGTACGTC. The V and J genes are TRBV23-1 and TRBJ2-7; 9 nucleotides line up with TRBD1. TRBV23-1 qualifies as an ORF whose function is uncertain. CDR3 length: 14 residues. V dropped 10 bases and J dropped 4; count of bases not matched to a gene: 11.